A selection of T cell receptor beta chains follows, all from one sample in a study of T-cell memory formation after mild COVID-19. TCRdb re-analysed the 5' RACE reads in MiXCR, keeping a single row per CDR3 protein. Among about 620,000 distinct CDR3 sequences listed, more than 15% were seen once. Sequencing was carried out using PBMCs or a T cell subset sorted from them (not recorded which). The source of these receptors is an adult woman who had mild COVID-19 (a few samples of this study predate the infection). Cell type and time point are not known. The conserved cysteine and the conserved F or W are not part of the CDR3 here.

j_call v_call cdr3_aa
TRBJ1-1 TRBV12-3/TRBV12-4 ASPRGQGPNTEAF
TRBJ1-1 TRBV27 ATRQSGGGEAF
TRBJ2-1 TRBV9 ASRRGADSYNEQF
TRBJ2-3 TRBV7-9 ASSSRTPGEADTQY
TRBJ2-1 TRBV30 AWSYLAAASYNEQF
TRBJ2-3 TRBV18 ASGLRATDTQY
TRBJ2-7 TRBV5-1 ASSTSGTLTYEQY
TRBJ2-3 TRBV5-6 ASSNRDRGAYAQY
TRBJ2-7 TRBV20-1 SARSDREVISEQY
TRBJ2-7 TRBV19 ASSFSGRGGYEQY
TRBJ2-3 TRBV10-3 AISSLTDTQY
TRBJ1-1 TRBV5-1 ASSHRDRGLGTEAF